The 25 T cell receptor beta chains presented below share a single source sample, sequenced in a study of blood T cell repertoires in COVID-19. Profiling relied on immunoSEQ multiplex PCR, and the TCRdb table lists in-frame clones only, not all of them. The sample has 300,000 to 350,000 clones, roughly 90% seen once. The source material was peripheral blood. The receptor set was obtained from a man between 18 and 29 years old with active or convalescent COVID-19.

As DNA, the CDR3 is TGCAGTGCTTCGGTGTGGAATGAGCAGTTCTTC. Translating gives CSASVWNEQFF. V gene TRBV20-1 combines with J gene TRBJ2-1, with D unresolved. Trimming took 5 bases from V and 7 from J, leaving 9 bases between them. The CDR3 has 11 residues. CDR1 DFQATT and CDR2 SNEGSKA come from the germline V gene (reference sequence).

In regard to this clone: At the DNA level, this CDR3 is encoded by other sequences in the same sample as well. The J gene is TRBJ2-1, the V gene TRBV11-3; the match to TRBD2 covers 8 bases. Germline loops: CDR1 SGHNT, CDR2 YENEEA. V lost 6 bases and J lost 3; bases outside the gene matches: 1. The CDR3 spans 13 residues. The CDR3 DNA reads as TGTGCCAGCAGTAGCGGGGACTACAATGAGCAGTTCTTC. It translates to CASSSGDYNEQFF.

The count of this clone is one. The V and J genes are TRBV6-2 or TRBV6-3 and TRBJ2-2; 7 bases agree with TRBD2. The CDR3 spans 16 residues. The trim removed 4 bases at V and 8 bases at J, leaving 13 bases unmatched. CDR1 is MNHEY and CDR2 is SVGEGT in the germline V gene. The CDR3 DNA reads as TGTGCCAGCAGTTCCCATCAAGCGGGGTTGGTAGGGGAGCTGTTTTTT. Its protein product is CASSSHQAGLVGELFF.

V is TRBV4-1 and J is TRBJ2-1; D possibly corresponds to TRBD1 (6 bases). The CDR3 consists of 14 residues. With 3 bases removed from V and 10 bases from J, the gap between germline ends came to 16 bases. Germline-derived CDR1 and CDR2 are MGHRA and YSYEKL. CDR3: CASSHPGHAVEQFF. CDR3 sequence (DNA): TGCGCCAGCAGCCATCCGGGACACGCGGTCGAGCAGTTCTTC.

The J gene is TRBJ1-3, the V gene TRBV15; D possibly corresponds to TRBD1 (5 bases). Trimming cost V 0 bases and J 2 bases, with 8 bases left between them. This CDR3 is 15 amino acids long. Germline V lookup: CDR1 LNHNV, CDR2 YYDKDF (reference sequence). The chain's CDR3 is CATSRDTGAGNTIYF. In DNA form, the CDR3 reads TGTGCCACCAGCAGAGACACAGGCGCTGGAAACACCATATATTTT.

This clone was observed once. The gene calls are TRBV5-1 and TRBJ1-1; 7 nucleotides match TRBD1. The CDR3 runs to 15 residues. The trim removed 0 bases at V and 0 bases at J, leaving 2 bases unmatched. Germline CDR1 is SGHRS and CDR2 is YFSETQ. The CDR3 sequence is CASSLVDRLNTEAFF. The CDR3 DNA reads as TGCGCCAGCAGCTTGGTGGACAGGTTGAACACTGAAGCTTTCTTT.

The chain is built from TRBV6-5 and TRBJ2-1; 10 bases are shared with TRBD2. The CDR3 covers 14 residues. V was pared by 5 bases and J by 11 bases, with 9 bases of the junction left unmatched. The germline V gene has CDR1 MNHEY and CDR2 SVGAGI. CDR3 sequence: CASSPLAGGPKQFF. CDR3 bases: TGTGCCAGCAGTCCCTTAGCGGGAGGCCCGAAGCAGTTCTTC.

The rearrangement links TRBV19 to TRBJ2-1, with D maybe TRBD1 (6 bases). CDR3 size: 13 residues. Trimming removed 5 bases at V and 7 bases at J, with 12 bases between. Per germline, CDR1 LNHDA and CDR2 SQIVND (reference sequence). This chain's CDR3 is CASSYRVFNEQFF. The CDR3 coding sequence is TGTGCCAGTAGTTACAGGGTGTTTAATGAGCAGTTCTTC.

The chain carries TRBV28 and TRBJ2-3; 7 bases line up with TRBD1. Germline-derived CDR1 and CDR2 are MDHEN and SYDVKM. After removal of 5 bases from V and 1 base from J, the junction contained 6 bases not matched to a gene. The CDR3 has 15 amino acids. The CDR3 nucleotides are TGTGCCAGCAGTCCTGCAGACAGGGGCACAGATACGCAGTATTTT. It yields the protein CASSPADRGTDTQYF.

The CDR3: CASSSTSGLNTGELFF. CDR3 DNA sequence: TGTGCCAGCAGTAGTACTAGCGGGCTTAACACCGGGGAGCTGTTTTTT. J is TRBJ2-2 and V is TRBV7-9; 9 nucleotides match TRBD2. The CDR3 sequence is 16 residues long. Germline lookup yields CDR1 SEHNR and CDR2 FQNEAQ (reference sequence). Trimming at V came to 6 bases and at J to 2 bases, leaving 7 bases not matched to a gene.

The genes are TRBV19 and TRBJ1-5, with D hard to call. The germline CDR1 and CDR2 sequences are LNHDA and SQIVND (reference sequence). V lost 7 bases and J lost 4, with 11 bases in between. The CDR3 is 13 amino acids. In DNA form, the CDR3 reads TGTGCCAGTACCACCCTGAGAAATCAGCCCCAGCATTTT. It codes for CASTTLRNQPQHF.

CDR3 loop: CASSGGYEQYF. The CDR3 DNA follows: TGTGCCAGCAGCGGAGGGTACGAGCAGTACTTC. This rearrangement joins TRBV6-5 to TRBJ2-7; possibly TRBD2 for D (6 bases). The CDR3 length is 11 residues. CDR1 MNHEY and CDR2 SVGAGI come from the germline V gene. The germline V and J ends were trimmed by 6 bases and 4 bases, with 7 bases remaining between them.

The rearrangement links TRBV19 to TRBJ2-3; no definite D call. Germline loops: CDR1 LNHDA, CDR2 SQIVND (reference sequence). This CDR3 contains 14 residues. The V and J ends lost 7 bases and 0 bases respectively, with 11 bases between them. CDR3 residues: CASTARSSTDTQYF. In nucleotides, the CDR3 is TGTGCCAGTACCGCAAGGAGTAGCACAGATACGCAGTATTTT.

The genes are TRBV29-1 and TRBJ1-2, with D uncertain. V was trimmed by 7 bases and J by 8 bases, leaving 8 bases between them. The germline V gene encodes CDR1 SQVTM and CDR2 ANQGSEA. This CDR3 spans 9 amino acids. CDR3 sequence reads: CSDDGGYTF. The CDR3 DNA reads TGCAGCGATGACGGGGGCTACACCTTC.

This chain connects TRBV5-1 to TRBJ1-4, with D unclear. CDR1 and CDR2 from the germline V gene are SGHRS and YFSETQ. V was trimmed by 1 base and J by 3 bases, leaving 10 bases between them. The CDR3 is 15 residues long. The CDR3 region has the DNA TGCGCCAGCAGCTTGTACGGTACAGCTAATGAAAAACTGTTTTTT. Translating gives CASSLYGTANEKLFF.

The chain links TRBV7-2 to TRBJ2-7; 9 bases are a match to TRBD1. V was clipped by 6 bases and J by 3 bases; unmatched bases: 9. CDR1 is SGHTA and CDR2 is FQGNSA in the germline V gene. The CDR3 is 15 amino acids. CDR3 bases: TGTGCCAGCAGTCCTAGGACAGGGGTGGGCTACGAGCAGTACTTC. Protein: CASSPRTGVGYEQYF. Filled out from reference TRBV7-2 and TRBJ2-7, the complete variable domain reads GAGVSQSPSNKVTEKGKDVELRCDPISGHTALYWYRQSLGQGLEFLIYFQGNSAPDKSGLPSDRFSAERTGGSVSTLTIQRTQQEDSAVYLCASSPRTGVGYEQYFGPGTRLTVT.

The chain recombines TRBV19 with TRBJ2-7, with D unresolved. V shed 5 bases and J shed 0 bases, with 14 bases lying between them. From germline, CDR1 is LNHDA and CDR2 SQIVND (reference sequence). The CDR3 is made up of 15 amino acids. CDR3 DNA sequence: TGTGCCAGTAGTTTGGTGGCAGCGAGCTCCTACGAGCAGTACTTC. Translating it yields CASSLVAASSYEQYF. The full variable domain, its missing parts supplied by reference TRBV19 and TRBJ2-7, is DGGITQSPKYLFRKEGQNVTLSCEQNLNHDAMYWYRQDPGQGLRLIYYSQIVNDFQKGDIAEGYSVSREKKESFPLTVTSAQKNPTAFYLCASSLVAASSYEQYFGPGTRLTVT.

The chain is built from TRBV3-1 (or the pseudogene TRBV3-2) and TRBJ2-3; maybe TRBD1 (5 bases). Germline V gives CDR1 LGHDT, CDR2 YNNKEL (reference sequence). This CDR3 is built from 14 residues. The V end was cut by 8 bases, the J end by 0 bases, with 12 bases between. CDR3 protein: CASRVGPSTDTQYF. DNA of the CDR3: TGTGCCAGCCGAGTGGGGCCGAGCACAGATACGCAGTATTTT.

The rearrangement links TRBV6-5 to TRBJ1-4; 12 nucleotides match TRBD1. Losses at the gene ends were 2 bases for V and 7 bases for J; bases not matched to a gene: 5. This CDR3 contains 16 residues. Germline values: CDR1 MNHEY, CDR2 SVGAGI. CDR3 residues: CASSYGGQGAAEKLFF. The CDR3 DNA reads as TGTGCCAGCAGTTACGGGGGACAGGGGGCGGCTGAAAAACTGTTTTTT.

J is TRBJ2-7 and V is TRBV4-1; D unresolved. This CDR3 has 14 residues. With 1 base removed from V and 2 bases from J, the gap between germline ends came to 9 bases. Germline V gives CDR1 MGHRA, CDR2 YSYEKL. The CDR3 nucleotides read TGCGCCAGCAGCCAAGTTGGCCAGACCTACGAGCAGTACTTC. This sequence encodes CASSQVGQTYEQYF.

This chain joins TRBV9 and TRBJ2-3; a weak D match, TRBD1 (6 bases). The CDR3 contains 14 residues. V dropped 3 bases and J dropped 5 bases, with 13 bases sitting between them. Germline V lookup: CDR1 SGDLS, CDR2 YYNGEE. CDR3 nucleotides: TGTGCCAGCAGCGACCTACAGGGCCGAGATACGCAGTATTTT. Translated, it gives CASSDLQGRDTQYF.

In DNA form, the CDR3 reads TGTGCCAGCAGTGAAAGGGCGGGAGGGCCCTACGAGCAGTACTTC. It specifies CASSERAGGPYEQYF. J is TRBJ2-7 and V is TRBV6-1; TRBD2 matches at 9 bases. Unmatched junction bases numbered 4, after V lost 2 bases and J lost 2 bases. The CDR3 loop spans 15 amino acids. Germline-derived CDR1 and CDR2 are MNHNS and SASEGT.

This chain connects TRBV2 to TRBJ2-5; TRBD1 aligns across 9 bases. The germline CDR1 and CDR2 sequences are SNHLY and FYNNEI. CDR3 length equals 15 residues. After removal of 5 bases from V and 4 bases from J, the junction contained 8 bases not matched to a gene. The CDR3 here is CASSPNRGQGETQYF. The CDR3 nucleotides are TGTGCCAGCAGTCCGAACAGGGGGCAAGGAGAGACCCAGTACTTC.

The chain links TRBV20-1 to TRBJ1-6; TRBD1 agrees at 7 bases. The CDR3 sequence is 11 residues long. CDR1 DFQATT and CDR2 SNEGSKA come from the germline V gene (reference sequence). The V and J ends lost 3 bases and 14 bases, in that order; junction bases with no gene match: 4. CDR3 protein: CSASAGGSLHF. CDR3 DNA sequence: TGCAGTGCTAGCGCAGGGGGGTCCCTCCACTTT.

The chain joins TRBV12-3 or TRBV12-4 to TRBJ1-2; maybe TRBD1 (5 bases). Trimming took 5 bases from V and 8 from J, leaving 15 bases between them. This CDR3 is built from 13 residues. Here the CDR3 DNA reads TGTGCCAGCAGTCTTGTCCAGGGTGGAGGCTACACCTTC. This encodes CASSLVQGGGYTF.